This TCR beta chain appears in the sequencing data of a study of T cells in Graves' hyperthyroidism and ophthalmopathy. From germline, CDR1 is MNHEY and CDR2 SMNVEV (reference sequence). V shed 2 bases, J shed 3 bases, and the junction held 4 bases outside the gene matches. The CDR3 sequence is 15 residues long. This clonotype was seen at least ten times. RNA transcripts yielded amplified TCR beta CDR3 regions. With the HTBI primer set, the TCR CDR3 went through a first round of RT-PCR. TCRdb analysed the multiplex PCR reads with MiXCR anew, one entry per CDR3 protein. The data contain about 180,000 distinct CDR3 sequences, 9.4% of them singletons.

The clonotype was recovered from a woman under 30 with Graves' hyperthyroidism that later progressed to Graves' ophthalmopathy. The genes are TRBV27 and TRBJ2-3; TRBD1 aligns across 8 bases. The material sequenced was blood. CDR3 region: CASSLIQGGTDTQYF. The DNA of the CDR3 is TGTGCCAGCAGTTTAATACAGGGGGGTACAGATACGCAGTATTTT.